This TCR beta chain was identified during a study of blood T cell repertoires in COVID-19. As for the study in general: Acute-phase and convalescent COVID-19 samples originated in the United States, Italy and Spain. In each case, the material was cDNA or gDNA derived from T cells, B-cell-depleted T cells, or PBMCs.

This clone was seen more than once but under ten times. Trimming stripped 1 base from V and 3 bases from J, with 12 bases between. The germline V gene encodes CDR1 SGHAT and CDR2 FQNNGV. The CDR3 totals 15 residues. Authors' methods: Reference gene primer amplification gave estimated nucleated cell counts. Repertoires were generated with immunoSEQ multiplex PCR, while TCRdb's copy carries only in-frame clones and drops some. Clonal size and the V and J genes are those of that table, whereas D and trimming came from the DNA. The repertoire holds 15,000 to 20,000 clones, roughly 80% seen once, with 22% in the top ten.

The chain has TRBV11-2 and TRBJ1-1; D is possibly TRBD1 (5 bases). Input material: peripheral blood. This TCR came from a man between 60 and 75 years old with active or convalescent COVID-19. This CDR3 is CASSLGRGGDTEAFF. CDR3 in DNA: TGTGCCAGCAGCTTAGGTCGGGGCGGGGACACTGAAGCTTTCTTT.